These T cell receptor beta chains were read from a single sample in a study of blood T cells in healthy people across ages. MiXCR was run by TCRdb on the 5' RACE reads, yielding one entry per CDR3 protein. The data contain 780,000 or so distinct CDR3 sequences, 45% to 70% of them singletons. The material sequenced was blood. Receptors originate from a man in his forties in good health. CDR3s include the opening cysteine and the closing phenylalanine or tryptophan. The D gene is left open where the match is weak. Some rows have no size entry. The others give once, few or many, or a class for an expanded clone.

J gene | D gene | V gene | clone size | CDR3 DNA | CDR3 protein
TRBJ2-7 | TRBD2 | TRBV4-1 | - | TGCGCCAGCAGCCTCCAGAGCGGGACTAGCGGTTCCTACGAGCAGTACTTC | CASSLQSGTSGSYEQYF
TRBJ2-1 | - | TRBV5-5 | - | TGTGCCAGCAGCTTTGGGTGGAGTCAGGTTCGTCCCAATGAGCAGTTCTTC | CASSFGWSQVRPNEQFF
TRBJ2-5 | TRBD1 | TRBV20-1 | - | TGCAGTGCGACAGGGCCCCCTCAAGAGACCCAGTACTTC | CSATGPPQETQYF
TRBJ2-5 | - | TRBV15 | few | TGTGCCACCAGCCAGATCGGGGAGACCCAGTACTTC | CATSQIGETQYF
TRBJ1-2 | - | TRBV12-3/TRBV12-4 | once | TGTGCCAGCAGTTTACAGGATATTGGCTACACCTTC | CASSLQDIGYTF
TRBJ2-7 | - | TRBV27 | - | TGTGCCAGCAGTATCCCTAGGAGGGGGGAGTACGAGCAGTACTTC | CASSIPRRGEYEQYF
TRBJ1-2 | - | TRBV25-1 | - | TGTGCCAGCAGTGAAGCAGAGGGCTACACCTTC | CASSEAEGYTF
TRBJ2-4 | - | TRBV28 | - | TGTGCCAGCAGTTATTTAGGGGATGACAAAAACATTCAGTACTTC | CASSYLGDDKNIQYF
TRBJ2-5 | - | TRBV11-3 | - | TGTGCCAGCAGCTTAGTAACAGAAAACCAAGAGACCCAGTACTTC | CASSLVTENQETQYF
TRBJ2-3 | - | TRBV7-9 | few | TGTGCCAGCAGCTCAGGGGCGAGGCTGTTGGCAGATACGCAGTATTTT | CASSSGARLLADTQYF
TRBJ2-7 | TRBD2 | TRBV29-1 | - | TGCAGCGTTGGGGCTAGCGGGAGCTCCCACGAGCAGTACTTC | CSVGASGSSHEQYF
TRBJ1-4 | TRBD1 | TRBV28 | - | TGTGCCAGCAGTTCCCAGGGGGACGGCTTAACTAATGAAAAACTGTTTTTT | CASSSQGDGLTNEKLFF